The entry below gives a single T cell receptor beta chain sequence along with its context. TCRbeta library construction was performed incorporating unique molecular identifiers. TCRdb reanalysed the PCR reads using MiXCR and keeps one entry per CDR3 protein. The sample carries about 110,000 distinct CDR3 sequences, under 30% recorded once. The entry originates in a study of T-cell reconstitution after alpha-beta-depleted transplantation in children. Germline CDR1 SGHRS, CDR2 YFSETQ. This CDR3 contains 17 residues. V shed 0 bases and J 4 bases; nucleotides not matched to a gene: 10. Specimen: PBMCs, mostly from graft donor cells, collected 180 days after TCRalphabeta/CD19-depleted stem cell transplant. The receptor's source is a male patient aged 2-15 years who had a stem cell transplant for chronic granulomatous disease, so the T cells may come from the graft donor. The genes are TRBV5-1 and TRBJ2-7; 10 bases align to TRBD1. CDR3 sequence reads: CASSLVRLGTGVYEQYF. In nucleotides, the CDR3 is TGCGCCAGCAGCTTGGTTCGCCTCGGGACAGGGGTATACGAGCAGTACTTC.